Below, 8 T cell receptor beta chains from the same sample are listed, as sequenced in a study of cytomegalovirus exposure and HLA in healthy donors. Researchers ran the PCR with 60 Vbeta and 13 Jbeta primers. Clones were sequenced by immunoSEQ multiplex PCR, and TCRdb holds only the in-frame ones, with some missing. Its table lists 100,000 to 150,000 clones. Sequencing was carried out using PBMCs. These receptors originate from a man younger than 35 in good health and CMV-seronegative.

V usage is TRBV4-1 and J usage is TRBJ2-7; 9 bases map to TRBD2. V shed 4 bases, J shed 6 bases, and the junction held 13 bases outside the gene matches. This CDR3 comprises 16 residues. Germline V gene lookup returns CDR1 MGHRA and CDR2 YSYEKL. CDR3 region: CASSLGVAGVSGEQYF. The CDR3 nucleotides are TGCGCCAGCAGCCTTGGAGTAGCGGGAGTTTCGGGCGAGCAGTACTTC.

The chain carries TRBV6-6 and TRBJ2-7; 9 bases match TRBD2. Per the germline V gene, CDR1 is MNHNY and CDR2 is SVGAGI (reference sequence). Trimming took 2 bases from V and 5 from J; bases not matched to a gene: 4. The CDR3 runs 14 residues. CDR3 nucleotides: TGTGCCAGCAGTTACCAGCTAGCGGGAAACGAGCAGTACTTC. The encoded protein is CASSYQLAGNEQYF.

V usage is TRBV18 and J usage is TRBJ2-5; D not certain. Germline V CDR1 and CDR2: KGHSH, LQKENI. The V and J ends lost 0 bases and 7 bases respectively, with 15 bases between them. The CDR3 is made up of 15 amino acids. The DNA of the CDR3 is TGTGCCAGCTCACCACCGAGCACGCTAACGAGGACCCAGTACTTC. It is translated as CASSPPSTLTRTQYF.

V and J are TRBV6-1 and TRBJ2-5; 7 bases are a match to TRBD1. There are 14 residues in the CDR3. Losses at the gene ends were 7 bases for V and 3 bases for J; bases not matched to a gene: 8. Per the germline V gene, CDR1 is MNHNS and CDR2 is SASEGT. CDR3 in DNA: TGTGCCAGCATTGGATGGGACAGAGAAGAGACCCAGTACTTC. It codes for CASIGWDREETQYF.

This chain uses TRBV7-3 with TRBJ2-3; D is undetermined. The CDR3 consists of 14 residues. Germline assignment: CDR1 SGHTA and CDR2 FQGTGA. The V and J ends lost 0 bases and 2 bases respectively, with 6 bases between them. The CDR3 DNA reads TGTGCCAGCAGCTTAACGTTGGCCACAGATACGCAGTATTTT. Translated, it gives CASSLTLATDTQYF. The full variable domain, its missing parts supplied by reference TRBV7-3 and TRBJ2-3, is GAGVSQTPSNKVTEKGKYVELRCDPISGHTALYWYRQSLGQGPEFLIYFQGTGAADDSGLPNDRFFAVRPEGSVSTLKIQRTERGDSAVYLCASSLTLATDTQYFGPGTRLTVL.

The chain carries TRBV15 and TRBJ1-2; D not certain. The CDR3 is 14 amino acids. V was clipped by 2 bases and J by 0 bases, with 7 bases between them. Per the germline V gene, CDR1 is LNHNV and CDR2 is YYDKDF (reference sequence). The CDR3 spells CATSRQVANYGYTF. In nucleotides, the CDR3 is TGTGCCACCAGCAGACAGGTTGCTAACTATGGCTACACCTTC.

The V and J genes are TRBV5-1 and TRBJ1-2; 9 bases agree with TRBD1. The CDR3 is 16 residues long. Germline-derived CDR1 and CDR2 are SGHRS and YFSETQ. Unmatched junction bases numbered 15, after V lost 3 bases and J lost 9 bases. The CDR3 DNA reads TGCGCCAGCAGCTCATCACCCACCGGGACAGGGAAGAGCTACACCTTC. Translating gives CASSSSPTGTGKSYTF.

The chain combines TRBV28 with TRBJ2-7, with a possible D match to TRBD2 (5 bases). The V end lost 1 base, the J end lost 8 bases, and 21 bases lay between the germline ends. Germline CDR1 is MDHEN and CDR2 is SYDVKM. The CDR3 covers 16 residues. This CDR3 is CASSLFGTAVLVQQYF. CDR3 DNA: TGTGCCAGCAGTTTATTTGGAACAGCGGTCCTGGTACAGCAGTACTTC.